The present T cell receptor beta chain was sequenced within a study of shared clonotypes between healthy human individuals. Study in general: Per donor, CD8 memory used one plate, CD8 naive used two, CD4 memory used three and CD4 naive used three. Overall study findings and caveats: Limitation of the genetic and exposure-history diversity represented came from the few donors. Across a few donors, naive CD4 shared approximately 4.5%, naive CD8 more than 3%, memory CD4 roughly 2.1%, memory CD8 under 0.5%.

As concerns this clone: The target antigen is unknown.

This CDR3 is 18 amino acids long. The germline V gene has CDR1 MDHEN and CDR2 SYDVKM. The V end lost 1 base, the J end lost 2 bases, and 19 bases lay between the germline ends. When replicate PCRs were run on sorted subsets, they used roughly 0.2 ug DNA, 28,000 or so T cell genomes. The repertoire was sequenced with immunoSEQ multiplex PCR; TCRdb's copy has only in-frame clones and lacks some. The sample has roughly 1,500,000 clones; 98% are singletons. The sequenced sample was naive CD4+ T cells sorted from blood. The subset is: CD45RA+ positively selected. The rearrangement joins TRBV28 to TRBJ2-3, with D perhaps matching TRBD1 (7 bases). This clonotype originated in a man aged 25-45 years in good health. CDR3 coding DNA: TGTGCCAGCAGTTTATTCCAGGGGGGTCGCACTAACACAGATACGCAGTATTTT. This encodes CASSLFQGGRTNTDTQYF.